This TCR beta chain was captured by sequencing in a study of blood T cell repertoires in COVID-19. Germline trimming cut 4 bases from V and 1 base from J; bases unmatched to any gene: 10. Germline V gene sequence: CDR1 SGHRS, CDR2 YFSETQ. This CDR3 is built from 16 residues. As processed by the authors: Amplification of reference gene primers was used by the study to estimate nucleated cell counts. Clones were sequenced by immunoSEQ multiplex PCR, and TCRdb holds only the in-frame ones, with some missing. For V, J and clone size, that table is used; D and trimming come from the DNA. The sample has some 270,000 clones; roughly 90% are singletons. Participants were placed into cohorts based on the clinical history they reported. The study recruited exposed participants who had met a COVID-19 case within 2 weeks before entry.

This chain links TRBV5-1 with TRBJ2-5; 7 nucleotides match TRBD1. Sequencing input: PBMCs or T cells enriched from blood (not recorded which). The receptor was derived from a man aged 35 to 55 who had been exposed to COVID-19. The CDR3 region has the DNA TGCGCCAGCAGCCTTAACAGGGGAGCCCTCCAAGAGACCCAGTACTTC. Protein product: CASSLNRGALQETQYF.